In its sample, the clone carrying this T cell receptor beta chain was seen a few times. What it binds is unknown. Germline CDR1 and CDR2: SGHRS and YFSETQ. CDR3 length: 14 residues. This entry belongs to a study of blood T cells in healthy people across ages. With a J-beta primer mix and a sample-barcoded 5' primer, a second PCR ran roughly 6 to 12 cycles. Each cDNA molecule, via a template-switch adaptor with 12 random nucleotides, was tagged. Every sample gave at least 2.5 million paired-end reads containing CDR3. One entry per CDR3 protein, called by TCRdb with MiXCR from the 5' RACE reads. The sample contains about 1 million distinct CDR3 sequences, over 35% of which appear only once. Points from the study as a whole: Per million T cells, TCR beta diversity dropped roughly linearly as age increased. Leaving the PBMCs unsorted stopped any conclusive comparison of naive versus antigen-experienced cells.

The TCR sequence derives from a woman in her sixties or seventies in good health. Sample: blood. The chain couples TRBV5-1 to TRBJ2-4; 8 positions match TRBD2. The tail of the sequence fits TRBJ2-7 better, so the J call may be wrong. CDR3 coding DNA: TGCGCCAGCAGCGCAAGCGGGAGAGTTGTCGAGCAGTACTTC. It translates to CASSASGRVVEQYF.